This record covers a single T cell receptor (beta chain). The entry originates in a study of blood T cell repertoires in COVID-19. In the study overall: There were acute and convalescent COVID-19 samples, and they came from the United States, Italy and Spain. PBMCs, B-cell-depleted T cells, or T cells were the source of the cDNA or gDNA that made up the material.

Patients from Seattle were sampled longitudinally, starting during active infection. There are 15 residues in the CDR3. CDR1 LNHDA and CDR2 SQIVND come from the germline V gene (reference sequence). V was shortened by 7 bases and J by 0 bases, with 14 bases between the two germline ends. Per the original methods: From reference gene primer amplification, estimates of nucleated cell counts were derived. The assay was immunoSEQ multiplex PCR, and TCRdb's table has in-frame clones only and misses some. V and J calls and clone size are copied from that table; D and trimming were computed from the DNA. In the table there are 300,000 to 450,000 clones, roughly 90% of which are singletons.

The TCR sequence derives from a woman aged 30 to 39 with COVID-19, enrolled during active disease. The V and J genes are TRBV19 and TRBJ2-3; no clear D. Sequenced input: peripheral blood. DNA for the CDR3: TGTGCCAGTACCTCCCTGGCGGCCAGCACAGATACGCAGTATTTT. This translates into CASTSLAASTDTQYF.